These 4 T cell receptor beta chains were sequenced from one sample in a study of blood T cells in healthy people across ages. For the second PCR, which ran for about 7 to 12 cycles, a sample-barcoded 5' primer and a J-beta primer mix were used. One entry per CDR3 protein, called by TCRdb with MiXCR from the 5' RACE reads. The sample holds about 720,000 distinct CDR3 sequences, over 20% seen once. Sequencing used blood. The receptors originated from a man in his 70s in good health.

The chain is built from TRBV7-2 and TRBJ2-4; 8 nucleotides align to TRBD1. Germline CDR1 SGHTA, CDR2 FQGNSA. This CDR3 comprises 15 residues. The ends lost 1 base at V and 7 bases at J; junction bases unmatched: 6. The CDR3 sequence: CASSLGQGAGNIQYF. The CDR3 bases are TGTGCCAGCAGCTTAGGTCAGGGGGCTGGGAACATTCAGTACTTC.

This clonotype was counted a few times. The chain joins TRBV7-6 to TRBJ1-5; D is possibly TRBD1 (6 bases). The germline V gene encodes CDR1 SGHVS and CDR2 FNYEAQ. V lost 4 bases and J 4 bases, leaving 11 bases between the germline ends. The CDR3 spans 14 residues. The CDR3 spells CASSSGTRNQPQHF. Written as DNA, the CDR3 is TGTGCCAGCAGCTCCGGGACACGGAATCAGCCCCAGCATTTT.

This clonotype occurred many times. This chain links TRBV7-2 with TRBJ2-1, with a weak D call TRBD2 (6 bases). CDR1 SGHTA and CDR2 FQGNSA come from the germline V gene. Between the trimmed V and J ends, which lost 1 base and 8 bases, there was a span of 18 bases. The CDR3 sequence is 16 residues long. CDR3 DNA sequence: TGTGCCAGCAGCTTAGTGGCGGGGACGTTTGGCGATGAGCAGTTCTTC. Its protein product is CASSLVAGTFGDEQFF.

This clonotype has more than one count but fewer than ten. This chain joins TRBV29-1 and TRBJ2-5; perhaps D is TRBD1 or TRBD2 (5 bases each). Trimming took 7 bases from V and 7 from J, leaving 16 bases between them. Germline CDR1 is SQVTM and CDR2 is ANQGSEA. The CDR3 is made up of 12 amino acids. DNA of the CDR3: TGCAGCGGAGACATCTATGGGGGGACCCAGTACTTC. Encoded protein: CSGDIYGGTQYF.